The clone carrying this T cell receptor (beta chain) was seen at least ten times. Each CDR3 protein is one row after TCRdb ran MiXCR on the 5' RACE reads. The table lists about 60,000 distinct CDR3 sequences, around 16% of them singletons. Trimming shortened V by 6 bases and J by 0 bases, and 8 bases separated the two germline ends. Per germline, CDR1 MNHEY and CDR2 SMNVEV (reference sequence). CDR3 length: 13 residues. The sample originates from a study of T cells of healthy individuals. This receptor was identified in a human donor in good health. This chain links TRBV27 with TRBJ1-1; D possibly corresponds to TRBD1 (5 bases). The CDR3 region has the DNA TGTGCCAGCAGGGACACGTTGAACACTGAAGCTTTCTTT. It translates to CASRDTLNTEAFF.